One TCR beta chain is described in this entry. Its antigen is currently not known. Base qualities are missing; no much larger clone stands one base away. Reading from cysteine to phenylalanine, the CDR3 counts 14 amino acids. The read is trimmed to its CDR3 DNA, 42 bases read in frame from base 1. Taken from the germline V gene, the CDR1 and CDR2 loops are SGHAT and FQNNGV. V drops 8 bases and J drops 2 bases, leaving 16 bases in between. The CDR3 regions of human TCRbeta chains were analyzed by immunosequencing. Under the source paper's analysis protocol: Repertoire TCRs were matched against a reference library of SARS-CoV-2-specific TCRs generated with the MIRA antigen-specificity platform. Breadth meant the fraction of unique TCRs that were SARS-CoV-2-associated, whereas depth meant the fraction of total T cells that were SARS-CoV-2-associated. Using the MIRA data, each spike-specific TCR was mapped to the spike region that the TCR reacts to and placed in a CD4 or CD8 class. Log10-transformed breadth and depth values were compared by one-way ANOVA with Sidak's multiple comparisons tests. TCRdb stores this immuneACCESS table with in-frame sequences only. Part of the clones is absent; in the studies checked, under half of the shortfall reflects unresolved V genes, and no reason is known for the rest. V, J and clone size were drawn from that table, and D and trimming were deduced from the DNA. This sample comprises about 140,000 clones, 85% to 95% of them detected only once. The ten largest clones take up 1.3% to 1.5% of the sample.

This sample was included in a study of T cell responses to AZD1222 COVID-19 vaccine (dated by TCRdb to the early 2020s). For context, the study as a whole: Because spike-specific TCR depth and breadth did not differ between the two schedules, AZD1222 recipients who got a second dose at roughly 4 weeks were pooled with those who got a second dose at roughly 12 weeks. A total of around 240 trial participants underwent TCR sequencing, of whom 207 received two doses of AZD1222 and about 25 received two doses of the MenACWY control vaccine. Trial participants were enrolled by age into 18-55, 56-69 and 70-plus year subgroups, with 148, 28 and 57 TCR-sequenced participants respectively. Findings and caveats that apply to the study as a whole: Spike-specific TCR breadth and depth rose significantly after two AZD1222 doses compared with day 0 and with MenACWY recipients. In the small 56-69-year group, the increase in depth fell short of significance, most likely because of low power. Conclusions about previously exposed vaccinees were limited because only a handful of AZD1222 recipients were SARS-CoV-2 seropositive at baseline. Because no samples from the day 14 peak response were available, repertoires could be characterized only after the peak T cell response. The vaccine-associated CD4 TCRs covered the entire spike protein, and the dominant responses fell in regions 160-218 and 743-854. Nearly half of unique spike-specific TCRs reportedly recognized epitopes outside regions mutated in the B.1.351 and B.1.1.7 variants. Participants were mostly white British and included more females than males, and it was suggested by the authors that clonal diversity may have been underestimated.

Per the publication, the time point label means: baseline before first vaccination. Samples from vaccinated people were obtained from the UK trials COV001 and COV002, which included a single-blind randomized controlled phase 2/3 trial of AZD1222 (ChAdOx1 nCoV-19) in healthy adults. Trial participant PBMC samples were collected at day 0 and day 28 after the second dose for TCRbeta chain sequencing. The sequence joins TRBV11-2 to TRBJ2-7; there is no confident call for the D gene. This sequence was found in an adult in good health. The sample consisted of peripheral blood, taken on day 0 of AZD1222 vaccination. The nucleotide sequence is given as TGTGCCAGCTGCCGCCGACTGGCTCCCTACGAGCAGTACTTC. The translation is CASCRRLAPYEQYF. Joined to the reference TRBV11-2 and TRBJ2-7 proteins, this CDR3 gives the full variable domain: EAGVAQSPRYKIIEKRQSVAFWCNPISGHATLYWYQQILGQGPKLLIQFQNNGVVDDSQLPKDRFSAERLKGVDSTLKIQPAKLEDSAVYLCASCRRLAPYEQYFGPGTRLTVT.